What follows are 32 T cell receptor beta chains derived from one specimen sequenced in a study of cytomegalovirus exposure and HLA in healthy donors. PCR was performed using 60 Vbeta and 13 Jbeta primers. Clones were read by immunoSEQ multiplex PCR, and TCRdb kept only the in-frame ones, dropping some. The data show roughly 100,000 clones, roughly 70% seen once. Material for sequencing was PBMCs. The receptors shown here come from a man in his forties or fifties in good health and CMV-seronegative.

The V gene is TRBV19, the J gene TRBJ2-7, with D uncertain. This CDR3 comprises 14 residues. V shed 3 bases and J shed 0 bases, with 9 bases lying between them. Per the germline V gene, CDR1 is LNHDA and CDR2 is SQIVND (reference sequence). Here the CDR3 DNA reads TGTGCCAGTAGTATCAACAGTAACTCCTACGAGCAGTACTTC. It is translated as CASSINSNSYEQYF.

V is TRBV5-1 and J is TRBJ1-2, with D tentatively TRBD1 (5 bases). The germline V and J ends were trimmed by 5 bases and 5 bases, with 13 bases remaining between them. From germline, CDR1 is SGHRS and CDR2 YFSETQ. CDR3 length equals 13 residues. The CDR3 sequence is CASSIDSGYGYTF. The CDR3 DNA sequence: TGCGCCAGCAGTATAGACAGCGGGTATGGCTACACCTTC.

This chain joins TRBV9 and TRBJ1-1, with D uncertain. The CDR3 spans 17 residues. CDR1 SGDLS and CDR2 YYNGEE come from the germline V gene. V shed 3 bases and J shed 0 bases, with 18 bases lying between them. The CDR3 loop is CASSASGSWAMNTEAFF. The CDR3 DNA sequence: TGTGCCAGCAGCGCCTCTGGCTCCTGGGCCATGAACACTGAAGCTTTCTTT.

V gene TRBV4-1 combines with J gene TRBJ1-5; D unclear. The length of the CDR3 is 15 residues. Per the germline V gene, CDR1 is MGHRA and CDR2 is YSYEKL. Trimming removed 6 bases at V and 7 bases at J, with 19 bases between. Written as DNA, the CDR3 is TGCGCCAGCAGGACCGGGAGAGAATCCCAACAGCCCCAGCATTTT. Translated, it gives CASRTGRESQQPQHF.

The CDR3 sequence: CASSSRDRGQGYTF. In DNA form, the CDR3 reads TGTGCCAGCAGCTCGAGAGACAGGGGGCAAGGCTACACCTTC. The chain uses TRBV5-4 and TRBJ1-2; 10 bases agree with TRBD1. Germline V gene data show CDR1 as SGHNT and CDR2 as YYREEE (reference sequence). The trim removed 3 bases at V and 8 bases at J, leaving 7 bases unmatched. This CDR3 contains 14 residues.

This sequence joins TRBV30 and TRBJ1-2, with a weak D call TRBD1 (5 bases). Trimming left V 0 bases short and J 6 bases short, with 11 bases between. CDR3 length: 13 amino acids. CDR1 and CDR2 from the germline V gene are GTSNPN and SVGIG (reference sequence). CDR3 coding DNA: TGTGCCTGGAGTGTAGGAAGACAGAATGGCTACACCTTC. Translation: CAWSVGRQNGYTF.

This chain links TRBV29-1 with TRBJ1-2, with D possibly TRBD1 on 6 matching bases. Trimming stripped 8 bases from V and 6 bases from J, with 22 bases between. Germline CDR1 is SQVTM and CDR2 is ANQGSEA. The CDR3 totals 14 residues. This CDR3 is CSFTWGGGSDGYTF. The CDR3 nucleotides read TGCAGCTTCACGTGGGGGGGCGGGAGCGATGGCTACACCTTC.

The chain uses TRBV7-9 and TRBJ2-3, with a possible D match to TRBD2 (7 bases). V gave up 4 bases and J gave up 2 bases, with 16 bases separating them. The CDR3 runs to 16 residues. Germline CDR1 reads SEHNR; CDR2 reads FQNEAQ (reference sequence). CDR3 protein: CASSSTGGRHTDTQYF. The DNA for the CDR3 is TGTGCCAGCAGCTCAACCGGGGGGCGCCACACAGATACGCAGTATTTT.

The rearrangement uses TRBV27 and TRBJ1-1; D unresolved. With 2 bases removed from V and 4 bases from J, the gap between germline ends came to 14 bases. The CDR3 consists of 15 residues. Germline CDR1 is MNHEY and CDR2 is SMNVEV (reference sequence). The CDR3 DNA reads as TGTGCCAGCAGTTTAGAGGGCTCTGAAGGCACTGAAGCTTTCTTT. Translating it yields CASSLEGSEGTEAFF.

This chain connects TRBV28 to TRBJ2-7, with D possibly TRBD1 on 6 matching bases. V was cut by 6 bases and J by 5 bases, with 20 bases left in between. Germline V gives CDR1 MDHEN, CDR2 SYDVKM. The CDR3 runs 15 residues. CDR3 loop: CASRSPRAGVHEQYF. CDR3 coding DNA: TGTGCCAGCAGGTCCCCACGGGCAGGGGTCCACGAGCAGTACTTC. The full variable domain, completed using reference TRBV28 and TRBJ2-7, is DVKVTQSSRYLVKRTGEKVFLECVQDMDHENMFWYRQDPGLGLRLIYFSYDVKMKEKGDIPEGYSVSREKKERFSLILESASTNQTSMYLCASRSPRAGVHEQYFGPGTRLTVT.

The V call is TRBV5-1, the J call TRBJ2-3; 11 bases agree with TRBD2. This CDR3 has 18 amino acids. Germline CDR1 is SGHRS and CDR2 is YFSETQ. Trimming took 4 bases from V and 0 from J; bases not matched to a gene: 10. In nucleotides, the CDR3 is TGCGCCAGCAGCGTTACTAGCGGGGGTGGAGCTAGCACAGATACGCAGTATTTT. Amino acids: CASSVTSGGGASTDTQYF.

V and J are TRBV9 and TRBJ2-2; possibly TRBD1 for D (6 bases). Germline V CDR1 and CDR2: SGDLS, YYNGEE. The V end lost 3 bases, the J end lost 2 bases, and 11 bases lay between the germline ends. The CDR3 runs 15 residues. The CDR3 nucleotides are TGTGCCAGCAGCGCTGGGGACACCAACACCGGGGAGCTGTTTTTT. This translates into CASSAGDTNTGELFF.

The chain uses TRBV7-8 and TRBJ1-4, with D perhaps matching TRBD1 (6 bases). The length of the CDR3 is 14 residues. The V gene lost 5 bases and the J gene lost 8 bases, with 15 bases spanning the gap. The germline gives CDR1 SGHVS, CDR2 FQNEAQ. Written as DNA, the CDR3 is TGTGCCAGCAGCCCCCGGGACATCGTGGAAAAACTGTTTTTT. It translates to CASSPRDIVEKLFF.

The rearrangement joins TRBV7-9 to TRBJ2-1; D may be TRBD2 (6 bases). The germline CDR1 and CDR2 sequences are SEHNR and FQNEAQ (reference sequence). This CDR3 spans 10 amino acids. The ends were cut back, 3 bases at V and 16 bases at J, with 10 bases in the middle. This CDR3 is CASSFGTSFF. Written as DNA, the CDR3 is TGTGCCAGCAGCTTCGGGACTTCATTCTTC.

The V call is TRBV2, the J call TRBJ1-4, with TRBD1 matching 7 bases. Germline trimming cut 1 base from V and 8 bases from J; bases unmatched to any gene: 4. The CDR3 consists of 14 residues. Germline V lookup: CDR1 SNHLY, CDR2 FYNNEI. The CDR3 protein is CASSEDRGNEKLFF. For the CDR3, the DNA is TGTGCCAGCAGTGAAGACAGGGGCAACGAAAAACTGTTTTTT.

The rearrangement uses TRBV7-3 and TRBJ2-2, with TRBD2 matching 11 bases. Germline CDR1 reads SGHTA; CDR2 reads FQGTGA. The CDR3 is made up of 18 amino acids. Germline trimming cut 5 bases from V and 5 bases from J; bases unmatched to any gene: 13. Here the CDR3 DNA reads TGTGCCAGCAGCCCGTTACCTCTAGCGGGAGGTCGAACCGGGGAGCTGTTTTTT. As protein: CASSPLPLAGGRTGELFF.

The chain is built from TRBV10-3 and TRBJ2-3, with 7 bases that match TRBD1. Trimming took 2 bases from V and 2 from J; bases not matched to a gene: 10. The length of the CDR3 is 17 residues. The germline V gene has CDR1 ENHRY and CDR2 SYGVKD. In DNA form, the CDR3 reads TGTGCCATCAGTGAGCCCCAGGGGGTTCGGGACACAGATACGCAGTATTTT. This codes for CAISEPQGVRDTDTQYF.

The chain has TRBV5-1 and TRBJ2-3, with TRBD2 identical over 7 bases. Trimming at V came to 6 bases and at J to 4 bases, leaving 8 bases not matched to a gene. This CDR3 has 14 amino acids. Per germline, CDR1 SGHRS and CDR2 YFSETQ. The CDR3 region is CASTWAGVADTQYF. In DNA form, the CDR3 reads TGCGCCAGCACTTGGGCGGGAGTGGCAGATACGCAGTATTTT.

The chain is built from TRBV4-3 and TRBJ2-2; D is perhaps TRBD2 (5 bases). This CDR3 contains 16 residues. With 0 bases removed from V and 3 bases from J, the gap between germline ends came to 11 bases. From germline, CDR1 is LGHNA and CDR2 YSLEER. The CDR3 DNA reads as TGCGCCAGCAGCCAAGATTACAGCGGCGACACCGGGGAGCTGTTTTTT. This gives the protein CASSQDYSGDTGELFF.

V gene TRBV30 combines with J gene TRBJ1-4; D is ambiguous. Germline V gene lookup returns CDR1 GTSNPN and CDR2 SVGIG (reference sequence). The CDR3 loop spans 14 amino acids. The CDR3 sequence: CASSRLATNEKLFF. The CDR3 region has the DNA TGTGCTTCGAGCCGACTGGCAACTAATGAAAAACTGTTTTTT.

This clone was counted once. CDR3 nucleotides: TGCGCCAGCAGCATCGGGACTAGCGGGGGCCTGAAGACCCAGTACTTC. Translating gives CASSIGTSGGLKTQYF. V and J are TRBV5-1 and TRBJ2-5, with 14 nucleotides matching TRBD2. The CDR3 has 16 residues. Trimming removed 4 bases from V and 6 bases from J; junction bases left unmatched: 8. Germline V gives CDR1 SGHRS, CDR2 YFSETQ.

The V and J genes are TRBV7-8 and TRBJ2-3; 16 bases match TRBD2. The CDR3 runs to 18 residues. CDR1 SGHVS and CDR2 FQNEAQ come from the germline V gene. V shed 4 bases and J 1 base; nucleotides not matched to a gene: 5. The DNA for the CDR3 is TGTGCCAGCAGCTGGGGGACTAGCGGGGGGGCTGGCACAGATACGCAGTATTTT. It translates to CASSWGTSGGAGTDTQYF.

The genes are TRBV7-9 and TRBJ1-5; D ambiguous. V was clipped by 4 bases and J by 5 bases, with 6 bases between them. This CDR3 spans 12 amino acids. CDR1 and CDR2 from the germline V gene are SEHNR and FQNEAQ (reference sequence). The CDR3 DNA follows: TGTGCCAGCAGCTGGGGAGATCAGCCCCAGCATTTT. This gives the protein CASSWGDQPQHF.

The V and J genes are TRBV7-9 and TRBJ2-3; 7 bases match TRBD1. The CDR3 length is 17 residues. J lost 3 bases, V lost 5 bases, and 14 bases had no gene match. Per the germline V gene, CDR1 is SEHNR and CDR2 is FQNEAQ (reference sequence). This CDR3 is CASSRGTTGTATDTQYF. CDR3 nucleotide sequence: TGTGCCAGCAGCCGCGGAACCACCGGGACAGCGACAGATACGCAGTATTTT.

This chain connects TRBV4-3 to TRBJ2-7; D may be TRBD1 (6 bases). Germline values: CDR1 LGHNA, CDR2 YSLEER. There are 13 residues in the CDR3. Trimming took 2 bases from V and 4 from J, leaving 9 bases between them. CDR3 sequence: CASSQKQGYEQYF. CDR3 bases: TGCGCCAGCAGCCAAAAACAGGGTTACGAGCAGTACTTC.

The J gene is TRBJ1-2, the V gene TRBV28, with D unresolved. V was cut by 6 bases and J by 2 bases, with 13 bases left in between. Germline V gives CDR1 MDHEN, CDR2 SYDVKM. This CDR3 is built from 14 residues. The CDR3 loop is CASSRGGANYGYTF. DNA of the CDR3: TGTGCCAGCAGCCGAGGAGGCGCCAACTATGGCTACACCTTC.

V is TRBV7-2 and J is TRBJ2-4; maybe TRBD1 (6 bases). The germline V and J ends were trimmed by 3 bases and 8 bases, with 11 bases remaining between them. Germline V gene data show CDR1 as SGHTA and CDR2 as FQGNSA. The CDR3 length is 13 residues. The CDR3 sequence is CASSLGQRDIQYF. DNA for the CDR3: TGTGCCAGCAGCTTGGGACAAAGGGACATTCAGTACTTC.

The genes are TRBV7-8 and TRBJ1-5, with 12 bases identical to TRBD1. There are 15 residues in the CDR3. Germline assignment: CDR1 SGHVS and CDR2 FQNEAQ. V lost 5 bases, J lost 6 bases, and 5 bases stayed unmatched. The CDR3 reads CASSPGTGGGQPQHF. The DNA of the CDR3 is TGTGCCAGCAGCCCAGGGACAGGGGGCGGTCAGCCCCAGCATTTT.

This clone has more than one count but fewer than ten. The chain uses TRBV5-1 and TRBJ1-1, with 9 bases fitting TRBD1. J lost 5 bases, V lost 2 bases, and 4 bases had no gene match. The germline CDR1 and CDR2 sequences are SGHRS and YFSETQ. The CDR3 sequence is 14 residues long. CDR3 protein: CASSFGTGRTEAFF. The CDR3, as DNA: TGCGCCAGCAGCTTTGGGACAGGGCGGACTGAAGCTTTCTTT.

This sequence joins TRBV28 and TRBJ2-7; TRBD1 matches 9 bases. Trimming cost V 2 bases and J 9 bases; bases outside gene matches: 11. Germline V gene lookup returns CDR1 MDHEN and CDR2 SYDVKM. The CDR3 has 15 residues. The CDR3 protein is CASSLTGTGLKGQYF. CDR3 nucleotide sequence: TGTGCCAGCAGTTTAACCGGGACAGGGCTAAAGGGGCAGTACTTC.

This sequence joins TRBV7-3 and TRBJ1-6; 8 nucleotides align to TRBD1. CDR3 length equals 14 residues. J was trimmed by 9 bases and V by 2 bases; bases with no gene match: 3. Germline CDR1 is SGHTA and CDR2 is FQGTGA. The CDR3 coding sequence is TGTGCCAGCAGCTTACAGGGGGCCGGTTCACCCCTCCACTTT. Translation gives CASSLQGAGSPLHF.

V usage is TRBV18 and J usage is TRBJ2-7; D unresolved. This CDR3 is 13 amino acids long. CDR1 and CDR2 from the germline V gene are KGHSH and LQKENI. V lost 3 bases and J lost 3, with 9 bases in between. CDR3 sequence (DNA): TGTGCCAGCTCACCCCCGGGTAACTACGAGCAGTACTTC. It translates to CASSPPGNYEQYF.